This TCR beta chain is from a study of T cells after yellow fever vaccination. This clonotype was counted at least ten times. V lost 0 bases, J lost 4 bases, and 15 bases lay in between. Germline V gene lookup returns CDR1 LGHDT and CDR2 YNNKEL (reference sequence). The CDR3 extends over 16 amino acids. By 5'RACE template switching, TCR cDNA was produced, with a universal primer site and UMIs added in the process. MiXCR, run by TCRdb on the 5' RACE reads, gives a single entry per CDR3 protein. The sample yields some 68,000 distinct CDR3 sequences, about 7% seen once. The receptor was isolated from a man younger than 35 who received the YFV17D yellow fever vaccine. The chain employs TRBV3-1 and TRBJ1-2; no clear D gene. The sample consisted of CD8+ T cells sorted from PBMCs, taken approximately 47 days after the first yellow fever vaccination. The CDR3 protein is CASSQEAWGNSYGYTF. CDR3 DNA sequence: TGTGCCAGCAGCCAAGAAGCGTGGGGAAATAGCTATGGCTACACCTTC.